This T cell receptor (beta chain) was identified in a study of graft-versus-host responses after intestinal transplantation. Study as a whole: Isolated intestinal, liver-intestinal, or multivisceral transplants had been given to the recipients. Recipients uniformly received anti-thymocyte globulin induction, followed by tacrolimus and steroids for 3 to 4 years. Regarding the study as a whole: Those patients showing graft-donor T cell macrochimerism displayed high graft-versus-host to host-versus-graft clonal ratios in allografts. Marrow from the recipient contained GvH clones, some of which had appeared first in ileum or blood.

Method: immunoSEQ multiplex PCR; TCRdb's copy keeps in-frame clones and lacks some. Of approximately 46,000 clones in the sample, approximately 84% were seen once. This clone was picked up one time. Its antigen is not identified. V was shortened by 6 bases and J by 0 bases, with 6 bases between the two germline ends. CDR1 LNHDA and CDR2 SQIVND come from the germline V gene (reference sequence). The CDR3 has 13 amino acids. The sequences come from unstimulated CD4+ T cells sorted from spleen or lymph node cells, collected before transplant. This sequence joins TRBV19 and TRBJ1-3; D is perhaps TRBD1 (5 bases). This clonotype was obtained from a human donor who was the organ donor for an intestinal transplant. CDR3 bases: TGTGCCAGTAGGGACAACTCTGGAAACACCATATATTTT. Protein product: CASRDNSGNTIYF.